This T cell receptor (beta chain) originates from a study of siplizumab effects on memory and regulatory T cells. Study results and caveats: For siplizumab cultures, the suppressive function of their proliferating Tregs was not confirmed.

Assay used: immunoSEQ multiplex PCR; TCRdb lists only in-frame clones, some missing. The sample records 9,500 to 10,000 clones, around two fifths being singletons. Coculturing was carried out on the mixed lymphocyte reaction cells. It lasted approximately six days and was done at 37°C. V lost 7 bases to trimming and J lost 0 bases, with 12 bases between them. Germline-derived CDR1 and CDR2 are SQVTM and ANQGSEA. The CDR3 length is 13 residues. Of note for this clone: Its cognate antigen is unknown.

The sample was CFSE-low (dividing) CD4+ T cells sorted from an allogeneic mixed lymphocyte reaction. This chain connects TRBV29-1 to TRBJ1-1; D uncertain. This TCR was recovered from a human donor in good health; the cells came from an allogeneic mixed lymphocyte reaction. The CDR3 DNA reads TGCAGCGCGGCGAGCCAAATGAACACTGAAGCTTTCTTT. Translation: CSAASQMNTEAFF.